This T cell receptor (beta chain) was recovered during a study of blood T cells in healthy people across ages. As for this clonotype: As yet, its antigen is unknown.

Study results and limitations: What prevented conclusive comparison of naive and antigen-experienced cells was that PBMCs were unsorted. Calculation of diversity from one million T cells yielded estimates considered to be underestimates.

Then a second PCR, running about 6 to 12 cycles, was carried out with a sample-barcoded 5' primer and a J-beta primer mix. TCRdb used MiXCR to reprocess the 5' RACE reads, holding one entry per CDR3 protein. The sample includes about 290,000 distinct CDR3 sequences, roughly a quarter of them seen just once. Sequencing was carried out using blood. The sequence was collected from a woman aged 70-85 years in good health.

The CDR3 spells CASSLRPGDKLFF. The DNA of the CDR3 is TGTGCCAGCAGCTTAAGACCAGGGGATAAACTGTTTTTT. The chain has TRBV7-3 and TRBJ1-4; tentatively, D is TRBD1 (6 bases). Trimming took off 1 base at V and 11 bases at J, with 11 bases between the two ends. There are 13 residues in the CDR3. Germline CDR1 is SGHTA and CDR2 is FQGTGA.